These 23 T cell receptor beta chains originate from one sample sequenced in a study of T cells after yellow fever vaccination. TCRdb re-called the 5' RACE reads with MiXCR, one entry per CDR3 protein. The table shows hundreds of thousands of distinct CDR3 sequences, with roughly a sixth occurring only once. The material was PBMCs, obtained about 5 days after the first yellow fever vaccination. The source of these receptors is a man aged 18-30 years who received the YFV17D yellow fever vaccine.

The table lists this clonotype with a few counts. This chain connects TRBV18 to TRBJ2-2; D is unclear. Deletions cut 2 bases from V and 4 bases from J, with 5 bases between. The CDR3 runs 13 residues. CDR1 is KGHSH, CDR2 LQKENI, per germline. The CDR3 region is CASSPAVTGELFF. CDR3 bases: TGTGCCAGCTCACCAGCAGTCACCGGGGAGCTGTTTTTT.

The count of this clonotype is one. This chain connects TRBV20-1 to TRBJ2-2; 16 nucleotides match TRBD2. V was clipped by 6 bases and J by 7 bases; unmatched bases: 8. Germline loops: CDR1 DFQATT, CDR2 SNEGSKA (reference sequence). CDR3 length equals 16 residues. The CDR3 protein is CSATGTSGGAFGELFF. The CDR3 DNA is TGCAGTGCAACCGGGACTAGCGGGGGGGCGTTCGGGGAGCTGTTTTTT.

The chain combines TRBV6-2 or TRBV6-3 with TRBJ1-5; 7 bases are shared with TRBD1. CDR1 and CDR2 from the germline V gene are MNHEY and SVGEGT. The CDR3 sequence is 14 residues long. V shed 5 bases, J shed 6 bases, and the junction held 7 bases outside the gene matches. The CDR3 is CASSTTGFGQPQHF. DNA of the CDR3: TGTGCCAGCAGTACGACAGGGTTCGGTCAGCCCCAGCATTTT.

V usage is TRBV7-2 and J usage is TRBJ2-1; 12 nucleotides line up with TRBD1. CDR3 length: 20 residues. Looked up from germline, CDR1 is SGHTA and CDR2 is FQGNSA. For the CDR3, the DNA is TGTGCTTGCAGCTTAGCGCGGGGAGATCGGGGACAGGGGGCTCTCAATGAGCAGTTCTTC. This encodes CACSLARGDRGQGALNEQFF.

This clonotype was seen a handful of times. This chain joins TRBV29-1 and TRBJ1-2, with D perhaps matching TRBD1 (6 bases). Deletions cut 1 base from V and 8 bases from J, with 14 bases between. The CDR3 consists of 13 residues. CDR1 and CDR2 from the germline V gene are SQVTM and ANQGSEA. The chain's CDR3 is CSVEVSGVGGYTF. CDR3 bases: TGCAGCGTTGAAGTGTCAGGGGTCGGGGGCTACACCTTC.

This clonotype was seen more than once but under ten times. V and J are TRBV12-3 or TRBV12-4 and TRBJ1-2; TRBD1 agrees at 8 bases. Trimming removed 6 bases from V and 4 bases from J; junction bases left unmatched: 10. The CDR3 is 15 amino acids. The chain's CDR3 is CASSRHQGAGYGYTF. The CDR3 DNA reads TGTGCCAGCAGCCGCCACCAGGGGGCAGGCTATGGCTACACCTTC.

The chain combines TRBV4-2 with TRBJ2-5; perhaps D is TRBD1 or TRBD2 (5 bases each). V was pared by 5 bases and J by 7 bases, with 23 bases between. Germline loops: CDR1 LGHNA, CDR2 YNFKEQ. The CDR3 consists of 16 residues. CDR3 residues: CASSGRDLHGLGTQYF. CDR3 sequence (DNA): TGTGCCAGCAGCGGCCGGGACCTCCACGGATTGGGGACCCAGTACTTC.

The chain recombines TRBV24-1 with TRBJ2-2, with 8 bases aligning to TRBD1. CDR3 size: 14 residues. The J segment lost 4 bases and the V segment lost 6 bases, leaving 3 bases of the junction unmatched. Germline assignment: CDR1 KGHDR and CDR2 SFDVKD. DNA for the CDR3: TGTGCCACCAGTTCCGGACAGGGCACCGGGGAGCTGTTTTTT. Its translation: CATSSGQGTGELFF.

This clonotype occurred a few times. The chain is built from TRBV5-1 and TRBJ1-6, with D unresolved. V was shortened by 7 bases and J by 7 bases, with 15 bases between the two germline ends. This CDR3 is 14 amino acids long. Germline assignment: CDR1 SGHRS and CDR2 YFSETQ. The CDR3 protein is CASGRSGENSPLHF. CDR3 DNA: TGCGCCAGCGGGCGGTCTGGGGAGAATTCACCCCTCCACTTT. The complete variable domain, with remaining parts taken from reference TRBV5-1 and TRBJ1-6, reads KAGVTQTPRYLIKTRGQQVTLSCSPISGHRSVSWYQQTPGQGLQFLFEYFSETQRNKGNFPGRFSGRQFSNSRSEMNVSTLELGDSALYLCASGRSGENSPLHFGNGTRLTVT.

The chain employs TRBV6-5 and TRBJ1-1; D possibly corresponds to TRBD1 (5 bases). CDR3 length equals 11 residues. Germline V CDR1 and CDR2: MNHEY, SVGAGI. Trimming cost V 6 bases and J 9 bases, with 11 bases left between them. CDR3 region: CASRSGTQAFF. The CDR3 DNA follows: TGTGCCAGCAGGTCCGGGACCCAAGCTTTCTTT.

The sample holds many counts of this clonotype. This chain's CDR3 is CASSFSGTLRVEQYF. As DNA, the CDR3 is TGTGCCAGCAGTTTCTCCGGGACCCTCCGGGTGGAGCAGTACTTC. The rearrangement joins TRBV27 to TRBJ2-7; D tentatively fits TRBD1 or TRBD2 (5 bases each). From germline, CDR1 is MNHEY and CDR2 SMNVEV (reference sequence). This CDR3 contains 15 residues. V was cut by 3 bases and J by 7 bases, with 19 bases left in between.

Only a few counts were recorded for this clonotype. The gene calls are TRBV4-1 and TRBJ1-6, with D possibly TRBD1 on 6 matching bases. Germline assignment: CDR1 MGHRA and CDR2 YSYEKL. The CDR3 covers 19 residues. V was trimmed by 1 base and J by 6 bases, leaving 22 bases between them. This CDR3 is CASSQAKKRTAALNSPLHF. The CDR3 nucleotides read TGCGCCAGCAGCCAAGCGAAGAAACGGACAGCGGCACTTAATTCACCCCTCCACTTT.

This chain uses TRBV6-5 with TRBJ1-6; D unclear. Trimming took off 2 bases at V and 13 bases at J, with 12 bases between the two ends. The CDR3 runs to 13 residues. Per germline, CDR1 MNHEY and CDR2 SVGAGI. The CDR3 DNA sequence: TGTGCCAGCAGTTACCCAGGAGTGTCTCCCCTCCACTTT. Residues: CASSYPGVSPLHF.

This clonotype was found a few times. The chain uses TRBV18 and TRBJ2-3; D is possibly TRBD1 or TRBD2 (5 bases each). The CDR3 is 15 amino acids. Germline CDR1 and CDR2: KGHSH and LQKENI. The ends were cut back, 6 bases at V and 0 bases at J, with 13 bases in the middle. Here the CDR3 reads CASSSFEGSTDTQYF. The CDR3 DNA is TGTGCCAGCTCTTCGTTTGAGGGGAGCACAGATACGCAGTATTTT.

This clonotype was counted a few times. The gene calls are TRBV6-2 or TRBV6-3 and TRBJ1-6, with D unclear. V lost 6 bases, J lost 0 bases, and 12 bases lay in between. CDR1 and CDR2 from the germline V gene are MNHEY and SVGEGT. The CDR3 has 16 residues. Here the CDR3 reads CASSKLHSSYNSPLHF. CDR3 sequence (DNA): TGTGCCAGCAGCAAGCTGCACAGCTCCTATAATTCACCCCTCCACTTT.

The J gene is TRBJ2-1, the V gene TRBV5-1; D gene ambiguous. CDR3 size: 15 residues. The germline gives CDR1 SGHRS, CDR2 YFSETQ. V gave up 5 bases and J gave up 2 bases, with 14 bases separating them. CDR3 coding DNA: TGCGCCAGCAGAGCGAGGCCTGGGGCCTACAATGAGCAGTTCTTC. Translating gives CASRARPGAYNEQFF.

This chain uses TRBV19 with TRBJ1-4, with D hard to call. Looked up from germline, CDR1 is LNHDA and CDR2 is SQIVND (reference sequence). Trimming stripped 3 bases from V and 7 bases from J, with 3 bases between. The CDR3 covers 11 residues. In DNA form, the CDR3 reads TGTGCCAGTAGTATTGCTGAAAAACTGTTTTTT. Encoded protein: CASSIAEKLFF.

This clonotype was picked up a small number of times. This sequence joins TRBV12-3 or TRBV12-4 and TRBJ2-7; D might be TRBD1 (6 bases). The V end lost 5 bases, the J end lost 3 bases, and 14 bases lay between the germline ends. The length of the CDR3 is 14 residues. The CDR3 region has the DNA TGTGCCAGCAGTCAAGGGGGAAATCTCTACGAGCAGTACGTC. Its protein product is CASSQGGNLYEQYV.

The gene calls are TRBV20-1 and TRBJ2-3, with a weak D call TRBD2 (5 bases). Deletions cut 0 bases from V and 8 bases from J, with 21 bases between. The CDR3 length is 16 residues. Germline V gene data show CDR1 as DFQATT and CDR2 as SNEGSKA (reference sequence). The CDR3 sequence is CSARDRKRTGSGTQYF. In DNA, the CDR3 is TGCAGTGCTAGAGATCGGAAGCGGACCGGGTCGGGTACGCAGTATTTT.

This chain connects TRBV10-3 to TRBJ1-4; 7 bases align to TRBD1. Germline loops: CDR1 ENHRY, CDR2 SYGVKD. This CDR3 region has 16 residues. With 6 bases clipped from V and 1 base from J, the junction kept 8 bases outside the gene matches. The CDR3 bases are TGTGCCATCAGGCCGGGACAGACTCTAACTAATGAAAAACTGTTTTTT. As protein: CAIRPGQTLTNEKLFF.

This clonotype has just a few counts. The chain recombines TRBV5-1 with TRBJ2-1, with TRBD1 matching over 7 bases. The J segment lost 6 bases and the V segment lost 7 bases, leaving 10 bases of the junction unmatched. CDR1 is SGHRS, CDR2 YFSETQ, per germline. The CDR3 spans 14 residues. CDR3 sequence reads: CASAEGQVLNEQFF. CDR3 DNA sequence: TGCGCCAGCGCGGAAGGACAGGTCCTCAATGAGCAGTTCTTC.

This rearrangement joins TRBV5-1 to TRBJ1-6; a possible D gene is TRBD1 (6 bases). Germline V CDR1 and CDR2: SGHRS, YFSETQ. This CDR3 has 17 residues. Trimming pared 0 bases from V and 1 base from J, leaving 11 bases between. The CDR3 reads CASSLGQAKSYNSPLHF. CDR3 DNA sequence: TGCGCCAGCAGCTTGGGACAGGCTAAGTCCTATAATTCACCCCTCCACTTT.

The rearrangement joins TRBV5-1 to TRBJ1-2, with no clear D. CDR1 is SGHRS, CDR2 YFSETQ, per germline. Deletions cut 0 bases from V and 3 bases from J, with 12 bases between. The CDR3 has 15 residues. For the CDR3, the DNA is TGCGCCAGCAGCTTGGGCCCGACGGACGACTATGGCTACACCTTC. Translating it yields CASSLGPTDDYGYTF.